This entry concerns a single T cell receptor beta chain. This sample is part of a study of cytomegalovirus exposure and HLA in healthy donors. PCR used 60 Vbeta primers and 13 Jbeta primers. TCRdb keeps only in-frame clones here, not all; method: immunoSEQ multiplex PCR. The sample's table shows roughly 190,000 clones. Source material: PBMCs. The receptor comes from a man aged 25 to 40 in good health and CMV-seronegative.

The CDR3 here is CAWSDTGASNQPQHF. The CDR3, as DNA: TGTGCCTGGAGTGACACAGGGGCAAGCAATCAGCCCCAGCATTTT. The chain couples TRBV30 to TRBJ1-5, with 7 bases identical to TRBD1. CDR1 and CDR2 from the germline V gene are GTSNPN and SVGIG (reference sequence). This CDR3 is 15 amino acids long. J lost 1 base, V lost 1 base, and 4 bases had no gene match.